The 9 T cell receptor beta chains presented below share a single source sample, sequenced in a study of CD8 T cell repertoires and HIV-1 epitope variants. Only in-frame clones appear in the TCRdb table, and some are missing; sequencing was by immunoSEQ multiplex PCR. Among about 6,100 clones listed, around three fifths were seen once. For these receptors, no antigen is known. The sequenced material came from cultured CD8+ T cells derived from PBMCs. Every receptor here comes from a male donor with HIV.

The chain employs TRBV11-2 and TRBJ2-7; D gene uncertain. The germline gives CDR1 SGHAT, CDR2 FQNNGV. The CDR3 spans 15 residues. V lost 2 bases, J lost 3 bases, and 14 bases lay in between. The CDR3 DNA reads TGTGCCAGCAGCTTATCACGGAACGTTCACTACGAGCAGTACTTC. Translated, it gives CASSLSRNVHYEQYF.

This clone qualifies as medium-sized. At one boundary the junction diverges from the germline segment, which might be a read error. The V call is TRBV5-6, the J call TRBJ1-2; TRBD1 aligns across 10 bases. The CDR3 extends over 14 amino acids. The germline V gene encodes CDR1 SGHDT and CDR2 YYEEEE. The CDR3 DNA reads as TGTGCCAGCAGCGATCCCGGGACAGGGGTCCTCGGTGCCTTC. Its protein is CASSDPGTGVLGAF.

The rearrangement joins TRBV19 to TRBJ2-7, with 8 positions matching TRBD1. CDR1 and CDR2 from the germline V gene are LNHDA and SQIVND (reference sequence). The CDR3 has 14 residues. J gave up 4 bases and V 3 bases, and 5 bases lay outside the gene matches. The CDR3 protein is CASSITGQAYEQYF. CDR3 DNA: TGTGCCAGTAGTATCACGGGACAGGCGTACGAGCAGTACTTC. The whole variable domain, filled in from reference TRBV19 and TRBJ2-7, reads DGGITQSPKYLFRKEGQNVTLSCEQNLNHDAMYWYRQDPGQGLRLIYYSQIVNDFQKGDIAEGYSVSREKKESFPLTVTSAQKNPTAFYLCASSITGQAYEQYFGPGTRLTVT.

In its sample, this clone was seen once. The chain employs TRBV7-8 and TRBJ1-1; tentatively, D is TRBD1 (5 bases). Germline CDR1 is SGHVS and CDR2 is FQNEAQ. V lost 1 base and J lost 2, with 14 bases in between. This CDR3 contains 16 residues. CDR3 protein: CASSLGGALSNTEAFF. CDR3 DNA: TGTGCCAGCAGCTTAGGAGGGGCCTTATCTAACACTGAAGCTTTCTTT.

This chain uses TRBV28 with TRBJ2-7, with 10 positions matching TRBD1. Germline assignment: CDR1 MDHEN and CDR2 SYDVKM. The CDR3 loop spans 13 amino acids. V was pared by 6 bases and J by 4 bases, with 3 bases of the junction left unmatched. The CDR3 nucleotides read TGTGCCAGCAGCCCGGACAGGGGGTACGAGCAGTACTTC. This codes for CASSPDRGYEQYF.

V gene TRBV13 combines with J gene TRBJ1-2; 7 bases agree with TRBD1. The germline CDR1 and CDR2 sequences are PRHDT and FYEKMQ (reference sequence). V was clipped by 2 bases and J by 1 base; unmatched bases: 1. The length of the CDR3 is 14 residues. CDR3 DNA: TGTGCCAGCAGCTTAAGGGGGCATAACTATGGCTACACCTTC. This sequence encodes CASSLRGHNYGYTF.

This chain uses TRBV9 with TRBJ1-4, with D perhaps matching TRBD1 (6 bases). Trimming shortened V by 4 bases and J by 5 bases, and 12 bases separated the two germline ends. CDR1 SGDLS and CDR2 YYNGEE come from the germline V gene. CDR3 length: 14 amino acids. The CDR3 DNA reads TGTGCCAGCAGCACTACAGGGTCCAATGAAAAACTGTTTTTT. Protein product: CASSTTGSNEKLFF.

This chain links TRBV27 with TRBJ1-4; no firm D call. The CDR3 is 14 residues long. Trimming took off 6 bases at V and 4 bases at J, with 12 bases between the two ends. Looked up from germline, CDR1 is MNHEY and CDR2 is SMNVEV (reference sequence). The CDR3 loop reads CASRFSGINEKLFF. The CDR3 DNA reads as TGTGCCAGCAGATTCTCCGGGATTAATGAAAAACTGTTTTTT.

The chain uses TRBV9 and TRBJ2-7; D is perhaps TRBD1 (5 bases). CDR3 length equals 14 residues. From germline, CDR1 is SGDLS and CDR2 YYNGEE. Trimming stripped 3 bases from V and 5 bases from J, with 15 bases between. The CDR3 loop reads CASSEGSQVHEQYF. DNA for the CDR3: TGTGCCAGCAGCGAGGGGTCCCAAGTGCACGAGCAGTACTTC.